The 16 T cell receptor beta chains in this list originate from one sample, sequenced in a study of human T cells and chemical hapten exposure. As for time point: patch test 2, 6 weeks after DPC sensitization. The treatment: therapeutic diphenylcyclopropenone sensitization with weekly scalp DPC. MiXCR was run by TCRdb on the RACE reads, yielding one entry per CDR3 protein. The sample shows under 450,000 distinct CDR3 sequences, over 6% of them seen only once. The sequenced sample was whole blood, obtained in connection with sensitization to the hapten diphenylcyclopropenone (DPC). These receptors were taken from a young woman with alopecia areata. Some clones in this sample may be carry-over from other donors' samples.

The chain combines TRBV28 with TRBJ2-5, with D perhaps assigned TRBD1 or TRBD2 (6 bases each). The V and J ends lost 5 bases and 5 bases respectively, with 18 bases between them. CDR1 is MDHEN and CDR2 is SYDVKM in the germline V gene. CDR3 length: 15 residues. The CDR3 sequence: CASSPSGGGLETQYF. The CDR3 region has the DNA TGTGCCAGCAGTCCCTCTGGTGGGGGGCTGGAGACCCAGTACTTC.

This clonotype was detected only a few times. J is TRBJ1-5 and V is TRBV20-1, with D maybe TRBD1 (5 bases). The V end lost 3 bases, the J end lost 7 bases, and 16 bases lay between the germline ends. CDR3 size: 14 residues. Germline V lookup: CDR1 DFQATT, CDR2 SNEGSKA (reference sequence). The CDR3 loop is CSASHGQGRQPQHF. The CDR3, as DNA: TGCAGTGCTAGTCACGGACAAGGGAGGCAGCCCCAGCATTTT.

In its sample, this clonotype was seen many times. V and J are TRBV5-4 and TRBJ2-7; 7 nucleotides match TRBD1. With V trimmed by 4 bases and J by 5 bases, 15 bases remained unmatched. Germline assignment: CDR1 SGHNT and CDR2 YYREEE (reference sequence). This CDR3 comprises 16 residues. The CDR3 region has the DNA TGTGCCAGCAGCCATGGAGGTCTAGGGGGCATTGACGAGCAGTACTTC. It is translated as CASSHGGLGGIDEQYF. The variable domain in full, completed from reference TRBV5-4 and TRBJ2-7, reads ETGVTQSPTHLIKTRGQQVTLRCSSQSGHNTVSWYQQALGQGPQFIFQYYREEENGRGNFPPRFSGLQFPNYSSELNVNALELDDSALYLCASSHGGLGGIDEQYFGPGTRLTVT.

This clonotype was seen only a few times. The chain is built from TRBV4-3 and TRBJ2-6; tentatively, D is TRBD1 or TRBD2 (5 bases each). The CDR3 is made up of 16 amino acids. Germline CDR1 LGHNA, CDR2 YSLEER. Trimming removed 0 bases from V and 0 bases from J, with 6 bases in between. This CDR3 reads CASSQEGVSGANVLTF. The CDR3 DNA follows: TGCGCCAGCAGCCAAGAGGGGGTCTCTGGGGCCAACGTCCTGACTTTC.

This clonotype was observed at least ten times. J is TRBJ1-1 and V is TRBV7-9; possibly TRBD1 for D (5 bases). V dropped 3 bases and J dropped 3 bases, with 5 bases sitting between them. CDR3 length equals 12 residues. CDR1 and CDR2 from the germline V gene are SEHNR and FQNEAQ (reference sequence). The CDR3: CASSFRDTEAFF. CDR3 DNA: TGTGCCAGCAGCTTCAGGGACACTGAAGCTTTCTTT. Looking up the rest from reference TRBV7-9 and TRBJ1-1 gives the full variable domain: DTGVSQNPRHKITKRGQNVTFRCDPISEHNRLYWYRQTLGQGPEFLTYFQNEAQLEKSRLLSDRFSAERPKGSFSTLEIQRTEQGDSAMYLCASSFRDTEAFFGQGTRLTVV.

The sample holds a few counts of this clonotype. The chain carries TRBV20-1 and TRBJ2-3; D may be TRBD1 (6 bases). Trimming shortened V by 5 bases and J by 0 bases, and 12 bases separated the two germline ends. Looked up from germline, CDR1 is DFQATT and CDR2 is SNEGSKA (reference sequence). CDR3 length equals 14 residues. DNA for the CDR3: TGCAGTGCTCAGGGGCAGCCTAGCACAGATACGCAGTATTTT. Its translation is CSAQGQPSTDTQYF.

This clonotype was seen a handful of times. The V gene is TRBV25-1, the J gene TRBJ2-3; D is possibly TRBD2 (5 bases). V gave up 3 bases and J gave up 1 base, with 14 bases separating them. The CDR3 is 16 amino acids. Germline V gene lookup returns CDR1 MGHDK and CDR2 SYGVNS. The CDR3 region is CASSDPASRGTDTQYF. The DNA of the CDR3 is TGTGCCAGCAGTGATCCGGCGTCGCGGGGCACAGATACGCAGTATTTT. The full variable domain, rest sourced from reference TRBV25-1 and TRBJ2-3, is EADIYQTPRYLVIGTGKKITLECSQTMGHDKMYWYQQDPGMELHLIHYSYGVNSTEKGDLSSESTVSRIRTEHFPLTLESARPSHTSQYLCASSDPASRGTDTQYFGPGTRLTVL.

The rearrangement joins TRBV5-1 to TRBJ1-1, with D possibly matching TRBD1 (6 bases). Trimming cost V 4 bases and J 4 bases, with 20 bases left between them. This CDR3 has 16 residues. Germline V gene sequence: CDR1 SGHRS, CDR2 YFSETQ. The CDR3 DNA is TGCGCCAGCAGCCCTGAAACAGGGTTGGGTGGCACTGAAGCTTTCTTT. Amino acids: CASSPETGLGGTEAFF.

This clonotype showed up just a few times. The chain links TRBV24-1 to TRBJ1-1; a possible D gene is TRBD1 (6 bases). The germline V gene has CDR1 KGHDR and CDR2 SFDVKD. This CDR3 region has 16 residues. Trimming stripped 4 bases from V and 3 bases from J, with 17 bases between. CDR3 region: CATSEHTGRDHTEAFF. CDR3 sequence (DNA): TGTGCCACCAGTGAGCACACAGGGAGGGATCACACTGAAGCTTTCTTT.

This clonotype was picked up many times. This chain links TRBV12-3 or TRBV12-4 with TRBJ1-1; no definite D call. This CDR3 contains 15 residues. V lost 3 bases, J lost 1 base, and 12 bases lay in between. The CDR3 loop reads CASSFRGKPNTEAFF. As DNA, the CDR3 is TGTGCCAGCAGTTTTCGAGGGAAACCGAACACTGAAGCTTTCTTT.

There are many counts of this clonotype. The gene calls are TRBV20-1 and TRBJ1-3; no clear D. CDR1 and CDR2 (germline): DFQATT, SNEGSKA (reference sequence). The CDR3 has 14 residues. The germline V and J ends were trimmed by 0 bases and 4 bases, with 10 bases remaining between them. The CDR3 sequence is CSARDMSRGNTIYF. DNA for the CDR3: TGCAGTGCTAGAGATATGAGCAGGGGAAACACCATATATTTT.

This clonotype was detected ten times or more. The CDR3 sequence: CASSEVERAQPQHF. Written as DNA, the CDR3 is TGTGCCAGCAGTGAGGTGGAAAGAGCTCAGCCCCAGCATTTT. The chain employs TRBV2 and TRBJ1-5; no definite D call. This CDR3 comprises 14 residues. CDR1 is SNHLY, CDR2 FYNNEI, per germline. V lost 3 bases and J lost 6, with 12 bases in between.

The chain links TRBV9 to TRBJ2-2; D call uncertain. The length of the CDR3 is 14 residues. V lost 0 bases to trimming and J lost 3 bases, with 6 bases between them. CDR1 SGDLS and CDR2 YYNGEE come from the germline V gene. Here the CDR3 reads CASSVDYYTGELFF. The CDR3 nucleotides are TGTGCCAGCAGCGTAGACTATTACACCGGGGAGCTGTTTTTT.

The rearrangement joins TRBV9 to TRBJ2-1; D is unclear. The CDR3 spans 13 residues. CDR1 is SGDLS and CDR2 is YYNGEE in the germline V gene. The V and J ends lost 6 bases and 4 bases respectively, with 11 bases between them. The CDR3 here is CASNTNEYNEQFF. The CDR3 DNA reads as TGTGCCAGCAACACTAACGAATACAATGAGCAGTTCTTC.

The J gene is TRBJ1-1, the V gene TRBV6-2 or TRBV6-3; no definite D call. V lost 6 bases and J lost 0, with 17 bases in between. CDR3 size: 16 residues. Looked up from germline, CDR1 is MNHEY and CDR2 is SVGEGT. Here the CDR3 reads CASSLFNTRLNTEAFF. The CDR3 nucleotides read TGTGCCAGCAGCCTCTTCAACACCAGATTGAACACTGAAGCTTTCTTT.

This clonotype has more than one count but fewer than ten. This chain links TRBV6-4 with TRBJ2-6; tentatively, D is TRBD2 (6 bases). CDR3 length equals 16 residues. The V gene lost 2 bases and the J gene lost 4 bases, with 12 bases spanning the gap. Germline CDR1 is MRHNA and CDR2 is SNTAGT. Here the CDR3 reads CASSDLGGPGANVLTF. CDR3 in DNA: TGTGCCAGCAGTGACCTGGGGGGACCAGGGGCCAACGTCCTGACTTTC.